This T cell receptor (beta chain) stems from a study of a mutant IDH1 vaccine in newly diagnosed glioma. Points from the study as a whole: Induction of immune responses by the vaccine occurred in about 92% of patients.

Regarding time point: week 47, end of study. In the vaccine, a single dose held 300 ug of the mutant IDH1 20-mer peptide, along with topical imiquimod. There are 15 residues in the CDR3. The V gene's germline CDR1 is MNHNS and CDR2 SASEGT. V shed 2 bases and J shed 0 bases, with 8 bases lying between them. Assay: immunoSEQ multiplex PCR; the TCRdb copy retains only in-frame clones and omits some. This table holds more than 30,000 clones, roughly 89% found once. Worth noting for this clone: Antigen unknown.

This specimen consisted of PBMCs, obtained from a glioma patient whose treatment included an IDH1 peptide vaccine. This TCR was recovered from a man aged 40-49 years with glioma. This chain connects TRBV6-1 to TRBJ1-5; unclear D gene. CDR3 nucleotide sequence: TGTGCCAGCAGTGAACAAGGATATAGCAATCAGCCCCAGCATTTT. It is translated as CASSEQGYSNQPQHF.